The clone carrying this T cell receptor (beta chain) was seen a few times. Its target is not known. The data were taken from a study of identical twins. Germline V CDR1 and CDR2: DFQATT, SNEGSKA (reference sequence). The CDR3 covers 14 residues. V lost 1 base, J lost 1 base, and 1 base stayed unmatched. Study-level results: The models gave estimates that fell short of the out-of-frame TCR alpha sharing seen in monozygotic twins. Researchers reported excess low generation probability among twin-shared out-of-frame alpha sequences. For cord blood, abundant beta clonotypes had fewer insertions, unlike memory repertoires, which showed none.

Each CDR3 protein gets one entry after TCRdb re-called the 5' RACE reads with MiXCR. Of hundreds of thousands of distinct CDR3 sequences listed, about 9.4% are singletons. These records were also assigned to another study, of yellow fever vaccine responses in identical twins.

This TCR came from a woman between 18 and 29 years old in good health. Sample: PBMCs. V and J are TRBV20-1 and TRBJ2-1; 7 positions match TRBD2. CDR3 in DNA: TGCAGTGCTAGAGTTAGCGGGTCCTACAATGAGCAGTTCTTC. As protein: CSARVSGSYNEQFF.